This T cell receptor (beta chain) was obtained from a study of blood T cell repertoires in COVID-19. Study as a whole: T cells, B-cell-depleted T cells, or PBMCs provided the cDNA or gDNA that served as material.

Germline CDR1 and CDR2: MNHEY and SVGAGI. V trimming: 5 bases; J trimming: 8 bases; junction bases outside the gene matches: 4. The CDR3 has 14 residues. Produced via immunoSEQ multiplex PCR; TCRdb's table is partial and in-frame only. The sample shows 200,000 to 300,000 clones, over 75% of them seen only once. There are a few counts of this clone. The TCR originated in a human donor in a cohort sampled during active COVID-19. The chain is built from TRBV6-5 and TRBJ2-2; 11 bases agree with TRBD2. The specimen was peripheral blood. Here the CDR3 reads CASSTSGGGGELFF. Here the CDR3 DNA reads TGTGCCAGCAGTACTAGCGGGGGCGGGGGGGAGCTGTTTTTT.